This T cell receptor (beta chain) originates from a study of blood T cells in healthy people across ages. General study points: Unsorted PBMCs blocked a conclusive comparison of naive and antigen-experienced cells. TCR beta diversity was tightly associated with the proportion of naive T cells. Possibly confounding the expanded clonotype changes was the fact that donor CMV status was unknown.

The sample holds many counts of this clonotype. The antigen is unknown. A sample-barcoded 5' primer and a J-beta primer mix were used in a second PCR of roughly 6 to 12 cycles. MiXCR, applied by TCRdb to the 5' RACE reads, yields one record per CDR3 protein. The repertoire holds about 1.6 million distinct CDR3 sequences, with about 35% as singletons. Germline V gene data show CDR1 as MGHRA and CDR2 as YSYEKL. CDR3 length: 10 residues. V was trimmed by 3 bases and J by 6 bases, leaving 0 bases between them. V usage is TRBV4-1 and J usage is TRBJ2-1; D not resolved. The TCR sequence derives from a woman in her twenties or thirties in good health. What was sequenced was blood. CDR3 amino acids: CASSHNEQFF. For the CDR3, the DNA is TGCGCCAGCAGCCACAATGAGCAGTTCTTC.